A single sample gave rise to the 27 T cell receptor beta chains below, sequenced in a study of blood T cell repertoires in COVID-19 (dated by TCRdb to 2018 to 2020). Libraries were made using the immunoSEQ multiplex PCR assay. TCRdb holds this immuneACCESS table with in-frame rearrangements only. Some clones are missing; in checked studies, unresolved V genes explain under half, and the rest has no known cause. The table for this sample lists roughly 130,000 clones; approximately 88% of them were counted only once. The top ten hold around 5.5% of the sample. The specimen was PBMCs or T cells enriched from blood (not recorded which). The receptors were sampled from a man aged 35 to 55 with acute COVID-19.

The gene calls are TRBV5-6 and TRBJ2-1, with 8 bases that match TRBD1. Trimming took 7 bases from V and 9 from J; bases not matched to a gene: 9. There are 13 residues in the CDR3. Germline V gene lookup returns CDR1 SGHDT and CDR2 YYEEEE. Written as DNA, the CDR3 is TGTGCCAGCTCCGAGACAGGGGTACGTGAGCAGTTCTTC. Its protein product is CASSETGVREQFF.

The sample holds a few counts of this clone. V gene TRBV2 combines with J gene TRBJ2-1; 10 bases line up with TRBD1. CDR3 size: 14 residues. After removal of 8 bases from V and 6 bases from J, the junction contained 7 bases not matched to a gene. The germline V gene encodes CDR1 SNHLY and CDR2 FYNNEI. The CDR3 sequence is CASGRDRGSNEQFF. The CDR3 DNA follows: TGTGCCAGCGGACGGGACAGGGGTTCCAATGAGCAGTTCTTC.

This chain connects TRBV29-1 to TRBJ2-1; 9 bases fit TRBD1. There are 13 residues in the CDR3. CDR1 SQVTM and CDR2 ANQGSEA come from the germline V gene. The ends lost 6 bases at V and 6 bases at J; junction bases unmatched: 6. As DNA, the CDR3 is TGCAGCGTGGACAGGGGCCTTCTCAATGAGCAGTTCTTC. Its protein product is CSVDRGLLNEQFF.

This clone was counted once. J is TRBJ1-3 and V is TRBV6-5, with unresolved D. Germline loops: CDR1 MNHEY, CDR2 SVGAGI. The CDR3 has 15 residues. The germline V and J ends were trimmed by 5 bases and 3 bases, with 14 bases remaining between them. The CDR3 coding sequence is TGTGCCAGCAGTCCCGAGCGGGTAGATGGAAACACCATATATTTT. Translating it yields CASSPERVDGNTIYF.

The chain uses TRBV11-2 and TRBJ2-1; 9 nucleotides line up with TRBD2. The V and J ends lost 0 bases and 5 bases, in that order; junction bases with no gene match: 5. CDR1 SGHAT and CDR2 FQNNGV come from the germline V gene. This CDR3 has 16 amino acids. This chain's CDR3 is CASSLEVTSGHNEQFF. CDR3 in DNA: TGTGCCAGCAGCTTAGAGGTAACTAGCGGGCACAATGAGCAGTTCTTC.

V gene TRBV11-2 combines with J gene TRBJ1-5, with D perhaps TRBD1 (6 bases). Trimming shortened V by 5 bases and J by 3 bases, and 14 bases separated the two germline ends. CDR1 and CDR2 (germline): SGHAT, FQNNGV. The CDR3 contains 15 residues. CDR3 bases: TGTGCCAGCAGCCGAGGGACACCCGACAATCAGCCCCAGCATTTT. This sequence encodes CASSRGTPDNQPQHF.

This sequence joins TRBV5-4 and TRBJ1-2, with TRBD1 matching over 7 bases. Germline values: CDR1 SGHNT, CDR2 YYREEE (reference sequence). V lost 0 bases to trimming and J lost 7 bases; unmatched junction nucleotides: 15. This CDR3 has 17 amino acids. The CDR3 bases are TGTGCCAGCAGCTTGGGGTCGGACAGGCAGGGGATTGGTGGCTACACCTTC. Amino acid sequence: CASSLGSDRQGIGGYTF. Filled out from reference TRBV5-4 and TRBJ1-2, the complete variable domain reads ETGVTQSPTHLIKTRGQQVTLRCSSQSGHNTVSWYQQALGQGPQFIFQYYREEENGRGNFPPRFSGLQFPNYSSELNVNALELDDSALYLCASSLGSDRQGIGGYTFGSGTRLTVV.

The chain carries TRBV3-1 (or the pseudogene TRBV3-2) and TRBJ1-2, with 7 bases lining up with TRBD1. Germline CDR1 and CDR2: LGHDT and YNNKEL (reference sequence). Trimming took 3 bases from V and 4 from J; bases not matched to a gene: 5. This CDR3 has 14 amino acids. The CDR3 is CASSHGTETYGYTF. In DNA, the CDR3 is TGTGCCAGCAGCCATGGGACAGAGACCTATGGCTACACCTTC.

The chain couples TRBV7-2 to TRBJ1-2; D is uncertain. The CDR3 is 13 amino acids. Germline loops: CDR1 SGHTA, CDR2 FQGNSA. Trimming left V 5 bases short and J 8 bases short, with 15 bases between. CDR3 region: CASSLQDWRGYTF. As DNA, the CDR3 is TGTGCCAGCAGCCTGCAGGATTGGCGCGGCTACACCTTC.

The rearrangement links TRBV6-1 to TRBJ1-2; D remains ambiguous. Between the trimmed V and J ends, which lost 1 base and 2 bases, there was a span of 5 bases. Germline loops: CDR1 MNHNS, CDR2 SASEGT. The CDR3 consists of 13 residues. The CDR3 spells CASSEGANYGYTF. CDR3 nucleotide sequence: TGTGCCAGCAGTGAAGGAGCGAACTATGGCTACACCTTC.

The chain joins TRBV4-2 to TRBJ1-3; D might be TRBD1 (5 bases). Germline lookup yields CDR1 LGHNA and CDR2 YNFKEQ. Trimming removed 2 bases from V and 0 bases from J, with 14 bases in between. This CDR3 spans 17 amino acids. CDR3: CASSQPTGERSGNTIYF. The CDR3 nucleotides read TGTGCCAGCAGCCAACCTACAGGAGAGCGCTCTGGAAACACCATATATTTT.

The rearrangement links TRBV4-1 to TRBJ1-4, with D perhaps TRBD1 (6 bases). The germline CDR1 and CDR2 sequences are MGHRA and YSYEKL. The V gene lost 4 bases and the J gene lost 5 bases, with 14 bases spanning the gap. This CDR3 spans 15 amino acids. The CDR3 sequence: CASSPRTERNEKLFF. CDR3 in DNA: TGCGCCAGCAGCCCCCGGACAGAGAGAAATGAAAAACTGTTTTTT.

The genes are TRBV30 and TRBJ1-3, with D perhaps matching TRBD1 (6 bases). Trimming took off 7 bases at V and 1 base at J, with 8 bases between the two ends. The CDR3 consists of 12 residues. The germline gives CDR1 GTSNPN, CDR2 SVGIG (reference sequence). CDR3 sequence (DNA): TGTGCCTATACAGGGTCTGGAAACACCATATATTTT. It translates to CAYTGSGNTIYF.

The chain recombines TRBV29-1 with TRBJ1-1; D might be TRBD1 (6 bases). Trimming shortened V by 4 bases and J by 3 bases, and 12 bases separated the two germline ends. Germline assignment: CDR1 SQVTM and CDR2 ANQGSEA. This CDR3 contains 13 residues. The CDR3 DNA reads TGCAGCGTTGGGGAGAACAGGGACACTGAAGCTTTCTTT. Encoded protein: CSVGENRDTEAFF.

The CDR3 sequence is CASSELGRGYEQYF. CDR3 nucleotide sequence: TGTGCCAGCAGTGAACTCGGTAGGGGATACGAGCAGTACTTC. V gene TRBV6-1 combines with J gene TRBJ2-7, with TRBD1 as a possible D gene (5 bases). The V gene lost 2 bases and the J gene lost 4 bases, with 12 bases spanning the gap. The length of the CDR3 is 14 residues. Germline values: CDR1 MNHNS, CDR2 SASEGT.

This chain links TRBV28 with TRBJ2-7, with TRBD1 matching over 7 bases. The CDR3 extends over 12 amino acids. V shed 10 bases, J shed 4 bases, and the junction held 7 bases outside the gene matches. Germline loops: CDR1 MDHEN, CDR2 SYDVKM. DNA for the CDR3: TGTGCCACCAGGAGACAGGGTTACGAGCAGTACTTC. Protein: CATRRQGYEQYF. Based on the CDR3 plus reference TRBV28 and TRBJ2-7, the full variable domain is DVKVTQSSRYLVKRTGEKVFLECVQDMDHENMFWYRQDPGLGLRLIYFSYDVKMKEKGDIPEGYSVSREKKERFSLILESASTNQTSMYLCATRRQGYEQYFGPGTRLTVT.

V gene TRBV30 combines with J gene TRBJ2-4; 7 positions agree with TRBD1. This CDR3 spans 12 amino acids. The V and J ends lost 6 bases and 9 bases, in that order; junction bases with no gene match: 8. The germline gives CDR1 GTSNPN, CDR2 SVGIG (reference sequence). The CDR3 bases are TGTGCCTGTGACAGGGCGGTAGGCATTCAGTACTTC. This codes for CACDRAVGIQYF.

Concerning this clone: Here the CDR3 omits its conserved ending phenylalanine or tryptophan, so a read error is the likely source. The V gene is TRBV7-6, the J gene TRBJ1-1; no clear D. Germline values: CDR1 SGHVS, CDR2 FNYEAQ. CDR3 length equals 16 residues. In DNA, the CDR3 is TGTGCCAGCAGATTAGCGCCGGGGTTCTTAGGCACTGAAGCTTTCCTT. Translation: CASRLAPGFLGTEAFL.

This clone occurred a few times. This rearrangement joins TRBV19 to TRBJ2-1, with TRBD1 identical over 8 bases. V lost 5 bases to trimming and J lost 5 bases; unmatched junction nucleotides: 8. This CDR3 comprises 15 residues. Germline-derived CDR1 and CDR2 are LNHDA and SQIVND (reference sequence). In DNA form, the CDR3 reads TGTGCCAGTAGTGCGTCCGGGACAGGTAACAATGAGCAGTTCTTC. Translation gives CASSASGTGNNEQFF.

The rearrangement joins TRBV6-5 to TRBJ1-4, with 7 bases that match TRBD1. CDR3 length: 14 amino acids. V was clipped by 5 bases and J by 7 bases; unmatched bases: 7. In germline, CDR1 is MNHEY, CDR2 SVGAGI. The CDR3 reads CASSQTGRREKLFF. The CDR3 region has the DNA TGTGCCAGCAGTCAGACAGGGAGACGTGAAAAACTGTTTTTT.

The V and J genes are TRBV6-2 or TRBV6-3 and TRBJ2-7, with TRBD1 matching 7 bases. V lost 5 bases and J lost 6; bases outside the gene matches: 10. Germline CDR1 reads MNHEY; CDR2 reads SVGEGT. This CDR3 spans 14 amino acids. CDR3 protein: CASSTGTAQREQYF. The CDR3 bases are TGTGCCAGCAGTACCGGGACAGCTCAACGCGAGCAGTACTTC.

The chain recombines TRBV30 with TRBJ1-5; D remains ambiguous. Germline CDR1 reads GTSNPN; CDR2 reads SVGIG (reference sequence). CDR3 size: 14 residues. Trimming took 3 bases from V and 2 from J, leaving 11 bases between them. CDR3 DNA sequence: TGTGCCTGGAGAAGCGCGTTGGGCAATCAGCCCCAGCATTTT. Translation: CAWRSALGNQPQHF.

This clone was detected only once. This chain joins TRBV7-7 and TRBJ2-1, with 13 bases aligning to TRBD2. This CDR3 is built from 15 residues. Trimming took 5 bases from V and 5 from J; bases not matched to a gene: 3. Germline loops: CDR1 SSHAT, CDR2 FNYEAQ (reference sequence). For the CDR3, the DNA is TGTGCCAGCAGCCGCGGACTAGCGGGGGACAATGAGCAGTTCTTC. Translating it yields CASSRGLAGDNEQFF.

The chain uses TRBV28 and TRBJ2-4; 10 bases align to TRBD1. This CDR3 comprises 15 residues. V was pared by 5 bases and J by 3 bases, with 4 bases of the junction left unmatched. The germline V gene encodes CDR1 MDHEN and CDR2 SYDVKM. CDR3 sequence reads: CASSRDRGRKNIQYF. The CDR3 bases are TGTGCCAGCAGTCGGGACAGGGGACGCAAAAACATTCAGTACTTC.

The V call is TRBV7-2, the J call TRBJ2-2; weak D call: TRBD2 (6 bases). The CDR3 spans 14 residues. Germline V gives CDR1 SGHTA, CDR2 FQGNSA. Trimming shortened V by 6 bases and J by 7 bases, and 15 bases separated the two germline ends. The CDR3 coding sequence is TGTGCCAGCAGGCTGGAGGGGAGGATCGGGGAGCTGTTTTTT. It translates to CASRLEGRIGELFF.

This chain joins TRBV4-1 and TRBJ2-1; D perhaps matches TRBD2 (5 bases). V was clipped by 4 bases and J by 2 bases, with 18 bases between them. Per germline, CDR1 MGHRA and CDR2 YSYEKL. The CDR3 covers 17 residues. The CDR3 DNA follows: TGCGCCAGCAGCCCTACCCAGGACTTTCAAGCCTACAATGAGCAGTTCTTC. Protein product: CASSPTQDFQAYNEQFF.

This clone showed up just once. This rearrangement joins TRBV5-4 to TRBJ1-3, with a possible D match to TRBD1 (5 bases). Germline V lookup: CDR1 SGHNT, CDR2 YYREEE (reference sequence). The V gene lost 3 bases and the J gene lost 0 bases, with 10 bases spanning the gap. The CDR3 is 15 residues long. The DNA for the CDR3 is TGTGCCAGCAGCTGGGGGGGAGACTCTGGAAACACCATATATTTT. It is translated as CASSWGGDSGNTIYF.